One sample yielded the 8 T cell receptor beta chains listed below, sequenced in a study of T cell repertoires in cytomegalovirus infection. These TCRs' antigens remain unknown. MiXCR was run by TCRdb on the reads, yielding one entry per CDR3 protein. The repertoire consists of some 940,000 distinct CDR3 sequences, with around 31% occurring once and the leading ten covering around an eighth. The sample here was cultured CD8+ T cells from PBMCs, taken from culture after CMV antigen stimulation. The receptors originated from a human donor in good health (CMV status not recorded). Some clones in this sample may be carry-over from other donors' samples.

This clonotype came up a few times. This chain links TRBV7-6 with TRBJ2-1; D is ambiguous. This CDR3 contains 13 residues. Trimming shortened V by 4 bases and J by 9 bases, and 13 bases separated the two germline ends. Germline CDR1 is SGHVS and CDR2 is FNYEAQ. CDR3 sequence (DNA): TGTGCCAGCAGCTCGACGCTAGGCGGTGAGCAGTTCTTC. Residues: CASSSTLGGEQFF.

The V and J genes are TRBV28 and TRBJ2-1; 9 bases align to TRBD2. The germline V gene has CDR1 MDHEN and CDR2 SYDVKM. The CDR3 is 12 amino acids. Trimming removed 10 bases from V and 7 bases from J; junction bases left unmatched: 5. The CDR3 protein is CAIDAGGNEQFF. CDR3 in DNA: TGTGCCATCGACGCGGGGGGGAATGAGCAGTTCTTC.

The chain couples TRBV5-1 to TRBJ2-7, with 10 bases that match TRBD2. Germline V gives CDR1 SGHRS, CDR2 YFSETQ. This CDR3 contains 18 residues. Unmatched junction bases numbered 13, after V lost 3 bases and J lost 1 base. CDR3: CASSSETSGASKSYEQYV. DNA of the CDR3: TGCGCCAGCAGCTCAGAAACTAGCGGGGCATCTAAATCCTACGAGCAGTACGTC.

V is TRBV27 and J is TRBJ2-1; 11 nucleotides line up with TRBD2. The CDR3 runs to 17 residues. V was clipped by 5 bases and J by 5 bases; unmatched bases: 11. Germline-derived CDR1 and CDR2 are MNHEY and SMNVEV (reference sequence). CDR3 DNA: TGTGCCAGCAGTCCGCCACCGGGACTAGCGGACCACAATGAGCAGTTCTTC. Amino acid sequence: CASSPPPGLADHNEQFF.

This clonotype occurred a few times. V is TRBV7-6 and J is TRBJ1-4; TRBD1 matches at 7 bases. The junction had 4 bases not matched to a gene; V was cut back by 8 bases and J by 4 bases. Germline CDR1 SGHVS, CDR2 FNYEAQ. This CDR3 region has 13 residues. This chain's CDR3 is CASLGQDNEKLFF. The CDR3 coding sequence is TGTGCCAGCCTAGGACAGGATAATGAAAAACTGTTTTTT.

The chain couples TRBV12-3 or TRBV12-4 to TRBJ1-5; tentative D call: TRBD1 (6 bases). The CDR3 consists of 15 residues. Deletions cut 4 bases from V and 4 bases from J, with 14 bases between. The CDR3 sequence: CASSSPGHPNQPQHF. In DNA form, the CDR3 reads TGTGCCAGCAGTTCCCCGGGACACCCTAATCAGCCCCAGCATTTT.

The chain couples TRBV10-3 to TRBJ2-2; 10 bases map to TRBD2. V lost 10 bases and J lost 6; bases outside the gene matches: 8. This CDR3 is built from 14 residues. From germline, CDR1 is ENHRY and CDR2 SYGVKD. The DNA of the CDR3 is TGTGCCACGAAACTAGCGGGGACCCCCGGGGAGCTGTTTTTT. Translated: CATKLAGTPGELFF.

The chain joins TRBV2 to TRBJ2-1; a possible D gene is TRBD2 (6 bases). Germline assignment: CDR1 SNHLY and CDR2 FYNNEI. The V gene lost 6 bases and the J gene lost 7 bases, with 10 bases spanning the gap. The CDR3 has 12 residues. The CDR3 is CASRGGPNEQFF. The CDR3 region has the DNA TGTGCCAGCAGGGGAGGACCTAATGAGCAGTTCTTC. The whole variable domain, filled in from reference TRBV2 and TRBJ2-1, reads EPEVTQTPSHQVTQMGQEVILRCVPISNHLYFYWYRQILGQKVEFLVSFYNNEISEKSEIFDDQFSVERPDGSNFTLKIRSTKLEDSAMYFCASRGGPNEQFFGPGTRLTVL.